This T cell receptor (beta chain) is drawn from a study of shared clonotypes between healthy human individuals. Background on the study: Plates per donor: three CD4 naive, three CD4 memory, two CD8 naive, one CD8 memory. Study conclusions and caveats: Clonotypes shared by all four donors outscored non-shared clonotypes in generation probability.

Naive CD8 cells lacked CD45RO, underwent positive selection for CCR7 and left out terminally differentiated effector memory CD45RA+ cells. Profiled with immunoSEQ multiplex PCR; TCRdb holds only in-frame clones, not every one. The data contain hundreds of thousands of clones, about 95% of them singletons. The CDR3 has 16 amino acids. Looked up from germline, CDR1 is SQVTM and CDR2 is ANQGSEA. The V gene lost 2 bases and the J gene lost 3 bases, with 20 bases spanning the gap. A remark on this clone: The antigen remains unidentified.

V and J are TRBV29-1 and TRBJ2-7; possible D gene TRBD2, 6 bases. The receptor was derived from a young woman in good health. The sequencing input was naive CD8+ T cells sorted from blood. In DNA form, the CDR3 reads TGCAGCGTTGAAAGTGGTGAGGACTACTTCAGCTACGAGCAGTACTTC. This translates into CSVESGEDYFSYEQYF.